This T cell receptor (beta chain) was sequenced during a study of beta chain features in type 1 diabetes. Study results and caveats: Moderately but significantly shorter TCRB CDR3s were found in Type 1 diabetes patients in all four CD4+ subsets.

The authors reverse transcribed all of the isolated RNA, so sequencing captured expressed TCRB transcripts. Clones were read by immunoSEQ multiplex PCR, and TCRdb kept only the in-frame ones, dropping some. The repertoire holds 250,000 to 350,000 clones, with over 11% as singletons. Remarks on this clone: No antigen is known for it. Other nucleotide sequences from this sample produce the same CDR3.

CDR3 length: 14 amino acids. Trimming removed 1 base from V and 0 bases from J, with 4 bases in between. Germline V CDR1 and CDR2: SGHRS, YFSETQ. The chain recombines TRBV5-1 with TRBJ2-2; no definite D call. The sequence was obtained from a man aged 25-40 years with type 1 diabetes. Sequences were obtained from naive CD4+ T cells from blood. The CDR3, as DNA: TGCGCCAGCAGCTTGACAGCGAACACCGGGGAGCTGTTTTTT. This sequence encodes CASSLTANTGELFF. Together with reference TRBV5-1 and TRBJ2-2, the CDR3 gives the full variable domain: KAGVTQTPRYLIKTRGQQVTLSCSPISGHRSVSWYQQTPGQGLQFLFEYFSETQRNKGNFPGRFSGRQFSNSRSEMNVSTLELGDSALYLCASSLTANTGELFFGEGSRLTVL.